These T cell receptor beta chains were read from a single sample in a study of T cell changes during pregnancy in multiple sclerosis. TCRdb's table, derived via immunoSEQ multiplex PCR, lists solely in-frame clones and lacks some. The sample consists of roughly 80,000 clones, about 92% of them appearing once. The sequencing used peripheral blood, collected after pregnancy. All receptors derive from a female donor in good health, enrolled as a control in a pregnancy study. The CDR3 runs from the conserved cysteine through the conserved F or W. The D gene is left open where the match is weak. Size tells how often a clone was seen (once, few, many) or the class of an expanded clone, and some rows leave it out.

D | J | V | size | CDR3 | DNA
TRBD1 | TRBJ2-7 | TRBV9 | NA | CASSGQGQGVTEQYF | TGTGCCAGCAGCGGTCAGGGACAGGGGGTGACCGAGCAGTACTTC
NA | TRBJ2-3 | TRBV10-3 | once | CAIRRQDADTQYF | TGTGCCATCAGGCGACAGGACGCGGATACGCAGTATTTT
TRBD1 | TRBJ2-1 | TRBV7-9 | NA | CASSLEDGQGMYEQFF | TGTGCCAGCAGCTTAGAGGATGGACAGGGGATGTATGAGCAGTTCTTC
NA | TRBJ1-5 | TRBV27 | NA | CASSWGGKQPQHF | TGTGCCAGCAGTTGGGGGGGGAAACAGCCCCAGCATTTT
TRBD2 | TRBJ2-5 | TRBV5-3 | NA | CARTIAGTRTETQYF | TGTGCCAGAACCATAGCCGGGACTAGGACAGAGACCCAGTACTTC
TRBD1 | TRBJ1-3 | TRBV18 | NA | CASSPKTGDPGNTIYF | TGTGCCAGCTCACCGAAGACAGGGGATCCTGGAAACACCATATATTTT
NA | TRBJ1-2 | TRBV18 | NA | CASSPSDSLYGYTF | TGTGCCAGCTCACCCTCTGACAGCCTCTATGGCTACACCTTC
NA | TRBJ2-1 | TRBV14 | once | CASSPHFHEQFF | TGTGCCAGCAGCCCTCACTTCCATGAGCAGTTCTTC
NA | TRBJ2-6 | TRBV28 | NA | CASSLGARGSGANVLTF | TGTGCCAGCAGTTTAGGGGCCAGGGGCTCTGGGGCCAACGTCCTGACTTTC
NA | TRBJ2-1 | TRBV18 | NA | CASSPMTGNYNEQFF | TGTGCCAGCTCACCAATGACGGGGAACTACAATGAGCAGTTCTTC
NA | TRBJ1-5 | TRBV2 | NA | CASSESKPNQPQHF | TGTGCCAGCAGTGAGTCCAAGCCCAATCAGCCCCAGCATTTT